These T cell receptor beta chains were read from a single sample in a study of read filtering for tumor transcriptome and immune sequencing. TCRdb re-called the reads through MiXCR, storing one row per CDR3 protein. The sample contains about 39,000 distinct CDR3 sequences, roughly an eighth of which appear only once. The source material was a population of CD138-negative cells sorted from bone marrow. The receptor set was obtained from a donor aged 40 or older with multiple myeloma. CDR3s include the opening cysteine and the closing phenylalanine or tryptophan. Each record gives: J gene, V gene, D gene, clone size, CDR3 DNA, CDR3 protein. D genes are given only for firm matches. The listing skips clone size in some rows; elsewhere it reads once, few, many or a size class.

j_gene: TRBJ1-1; v_gene: TRBV7-8; d_gene: -; abundance: many; CDR3nt: TGTGCCAGCAGCTTAGCTCCACGTAACAGGGATATGGAAGCTTTCTTT; CDR3aa: CASSLAPRNRDMEAFF
j_gene: TRBJ2-1; v_gene: TRBV28; d_gene: -; abundance: -; CDR3nt: TGTGCCAGCGGTACATCCTTAAGTTTGCCGTTCTTC; CDR3aa: CASGTSLSLPFF
j_gene: TRBJ2-7; v_gene: TRBV5-1; d_gene: -; abundance: many; CDR3nt: TGCGCCAGCAGCCCCGGTGGCAGCACCTACGAGCAGTACTTC; CDR3aa: CASSPGGSTYEQYF
j_gene: TRBJ2-5; v_gene: TRBV15; d_gene: TRBD2; abundance: -; CDR3nt: TGTGCCACCAGGCGGGAGTTCGCCGGGGGTAGGCAAGAGACCCAGTACTTC; CDR3aa: CATRREFAGGRQETQYF
j_gene: TRBJ2-7; v_gene: TRBV4-1; d_gene: TRBD2; abundance: many; CDR3nt: TGCGCCAGCAGCCACCCCGGGACTAGTGGCGAGCAGTACTTC; CDR3aa: CASSHPGTSGEQYF
j_gene: TRBJ2-7; v_gene: TRBV27; d_gene: TRBD1; abundance: many; CDR3nt: TGTGCCAGCAGTTTATGGGGACAGGGAAGAGGGCAGTACTTC; CDR3aa: CASSLWGQGRGQYF
j_gene: TRBJ2-7; v_gene: TRBV14; d_gene: TRBD1; abundance: many; CDR3nt: TGTGCCAGCAGCCAGGACAGGATCTCCTACGAGCAGTACTTC; CDR3aa: CASSQDRISYEQYF
j_gene: TRBJ1-2; v_gene: TRBV2; d_gene: -; abundance: many; CDR3nt: TGTGCCAGCAGGGGACCACCGGGGCCCTATGGCTACACCTTC; CDR3aa: CASRGPPGPYGYTF
j_gene: TRBJ2-3; v_gene: TRBV13; d_gene: TRBD2; abundance: many; CDR3nt: TGTGCCAGCAGCTTACAGAATCTGGAGGTCTGGACTAGCGGCACAGATACGCAGTATTTT; CDR3aa: CASSLQNLEVWTSGTDTQYF
j_gene: TRBJ1-1; v_gene: TRBV12-3/TRBV12-4; d_gene: -; abundance: many; CDR3nt: TGTGCCAGCAACATAAGGGTTAACACTGAAGCTTTCTTT; CDR3aa: CASNIRVNTEAFF
j_gene: TRBJ1-1; v_gene: TRBV27; d_gene: -; abundance: many; CDR3nt: TGTGCCAGCAGTTCCCCTCTACGGCACACTGAAGCTTTCTTT; CDR3aa: CASSSPLRHTEAFF
j_gene: TRBJ2-1; v_gene: TRBV6-5; d_gene: -; abundance: many; CDR3nt: TGTGCCAGCAGTTACTCGAGGGGAGTTGGTTCCTACAATGAGCAGTTCTTC; CDR3aa: CASSYSRGVGSYNEQFF
j_gene: TRBJ2-1; v_gene: TRBV20-1; d_gene: TRBD2; abundance: many; CDR3nt: TGCAGTGCTAGAGTCCCGGGACTAGCGGGACATGAGCAGTTCTTC; CDR3aa: CSARVPGLAGHEQFF
j_gene: TRBJ1-5; v_gene: TRBV29-1; d_gene: TRBD1; abundance: medium-sized; CDR3nt: TGCAGCGCCGGACAGGGAGGCAATCAGCCCCAGCATTTT; CDR3aa: CSAGQGGNQPQHF
j_gene: TRBJ2-2; v_gene: TRBV24-1; d_gene: -; abundance: -; CDR3nt: TGTGCCACCAGTGATCCTCGACAGGACGCTGCGAACACCGGGGAGCTGTTTTTT; CDR3aa: CATSDPRQDAANTGELFF
j_gene: TRBJ2-5; v_gene: TRBV7-2; d_gene: TRBD1; abundance: many; CDR3nt: TGTGCCAGCAGCTTACTATCCAGGGGGTATCAAGAGACCCAGTACTTC; CDR3aa: CASSLLSRGYQETQYF
j_gene: TRBJ2-1; v_gene: TRBV10-2; d_gene: -; abundance: many; CDR3nt: TGCGCCACCCAGCAGGGTGACTCCTACAATGAGCAGTTCTTC; CDR3aa: CATQQGDSYNEQFF
j_gene: TRBJ2-1; v_gene: TRBV5-4; d_gene: TRBD2; abundance: medium-sized; CDR3nt: TGTGCCAGCACCTCCCGGGGGGTCAATGAGCAGTTCTTC; CDR3aa: CASTSRGVNEQFF
j_gene: TRBJ1-1; v_gene: TRBV5-1; d_gene: -; abundance: many; CDR3nt: TGCGCCAGCAGCTTGGACGGCAGGGTACGCACTGAAGCTTTCTTT; CDR3aa: CASSLDGRVRTEAFF
j_gene: TRBJ2-1; v_gene: TRBV28; d_gene: TRBD2; abundance: many; CDR3nt: TGTGCCATACGTTTACGAGCTAGCGGGAGAAACTCCTACAATGAGCAGTTCTTC; CDR3aa: CAIRLRASGRNSYNEQFF
j_gene: TRBJ2-7; v_gene: TRBV7-3; d_gene: -; abundance: many; CDR3nt: TGTGCCAGCAGCTTAACCCGGACCTACGAGCAGTACTTC; CDR3aa: CASSLTRTYEQYF
j_gene: TRBJ2-7; v_gene: TRBV7-9; d_gene: TRBD1; abundance: many; CDR3nt: TGTGCCAGCAGCTTAGAGGGACAGGCATACGAGCAGTACTTC; CDR3aa: CASSLEGQAYEQYF
j_gene: TRBJ2-2; v_gene: TRBV12-3/TRBV12-4; d_gene: -; abundance: many; CDR3nt: TGTGCCAGCAGTCCCATGGGGGGTGACACCGGGGAGCTGTTTTTT; CDR3aa: CASSPMGGDTGELFF
j_gene: TRBJ2-1; v_gene: TRBV9; d_gene: -; abundance: many; CDR3nt: TGTGCCAGCAGCGTAGTCCCTGCAGAATTGAGTGGGTACAATGAGCAGTTCTTC; CDR3aa: CASSVVPAELSGYNEQFF
j_gene: TRBJ2-7; v_gene: TRBV27; d_gene: -; abundance: many; CDR3nt: TGTGCCAGCAGCCCCCGGGCCCGAGAACGGGAGCAGTACTTC; CDR3aa: CASSPRAREREQYF
j_gene: TRBJ1-2; v_gene: TRBV10-3; d_gene: -; abundance: many; CDR3nt: TGTGCCATCAGTGATCGAGCTATGGGCAGGGGTGCCTATGGCTACACCTTC; CDR3aa: CAISDRAMGRGAYGYTF
j_gene: TRBJ2-1; v_gene: TRBV7-3; d_gene: -; abundance: -; CDR3nt: TGTGCCAGCAGCTTAACCTTCTACAATGAGCAGTTCTTC; CDR3aa: CASSLTFYNEQFF
j_gene: TRBJ2-3; v_gene: TRBV7-7; d_gene: TRBD1; abundance: many; CDR3nt: TGTGCTAGCAGCTTAGTACAGGGGTTTATGAAGTATTTT; CDR3aa: CASSLVQGFMKYF
j_gene: TRBJ1-1; v_gene: TRBV9; d_gene: -; abundance: many; CDR3nt: TGTGCCAGCAGGAAGTTGGGGGCGATTTACACTGAAGCTTTCTTT; CDR3aa: CASRKLGAIYTEAFF
j_gene: TRBJ2-3; v_gene: TRBV6-6; d_gene: -; abundance: many; CDR3nt: TGTGCCAGCAGTTACAGCCAGGGAGCATCAGATACGCAGTATTTT; CDR3aa: CASSYSQGASDTQYF
j_gene: TRBJ1-5; v_gene: TRBV6-2/TRBV6-3; d_gene: TRBD1; abundance: many; CDR3nt: TGTGCCAGCAGTTACTCGACAGGGCCCAGCAATCAGCCCCAGCATTTT; CDR3aa: CASSYSTGPSNQPQHF
j_gene: TRBJ1-1; v_gene: TRBV4-2; d_gene: TRBD1; abundance: medium-sized; CDR3nt: TGTGCCAGCAGCCAAGATGGTGAGCGGGACAGGGGGCGAACTGAAGCTTTCTTT; CDR3aa: CASSQDGERDRGRTEAFF
j_gene: TRBJ1-6; v_gene: TRBV5-1; d_gene: TRBD1; abundance: -; CDR3nt: TGCGCCAGCAGTCTTCTCGGGGACAGTAATTCACCCCTCCACTTT; CDR3aa: CASSLLGDSNSPLHF
j_gene: TRBJ2-7; v_gene: TRBV20-1; d_gene: -; abundance: many; CDR3nt: TGCAGTGCTAGGAAAGGCGTCTCCTACGAGCAGTACTTC; CDR3aa: CSARKGVSYEQYF
j_gene: TRBJ2-1; v_gene: TRBV18; d_gene: -; abundance: many; CDR3nt: TGTGCCAGCTCACCACGGGGGGCGCGGAATGAGCAGTTCTTC; CDR3aa: CASSPRGARNEQFF
j_gene: TRBJ1-2; v_gene: TRBV5-1; d_gene: TRBD1; abundance: -; CDR3nt: TGCGCCAGCAGCTTTGGGGACAGCTATGGCTACACTTTC; CDR3aa: CASSFGDSYGYTF
j_gene: TRBJ2-7; v_gene: TRBV5-1; d_gene: TRBD2; abundance: many; CDR3nt: TGCGCCAGCAGCTTGGCGGCGGGAGGGCCGTACGAGCAGTACTTC; CDR3aa: CASSLAAGGPYEQYF
j_gene: TRBJ2-2; v_gene: TRBV7-8; d_gene: -; abundance: -; CDR3nt: TGTGCCAGCAGCCGCGGTTTTGGGCAGTCGAACACCGGGGAGCTGTTTTTT; CDR3aa: CASSRGFGQSNTGELFF
j_gene: TRBJ2-7; v_gene: TRBV7-8; d_gene: TRBD2; abundance: many; CDR3nt: TGTGCCAGCAGCTCGTTAGCGGGGGGTGGCGAGCAGTACTTC; CDR3aa: CASSSLAGGGEQYF
j_gene: TRBJ2-7; v_gene: TRBV6-6; d_gene: -; abundance: many; CDR3nt: TGTGCCAGCAGTAGGGGGAACGAGCAGTACTTC; CDR3aa: CASSRGNEQYF
j_gene: TRBJ1-2; v_gene: TRBV5-1; d_gene: TRBD1; abundance: many; CDR3nt: TGCGCCAGCAGCTTTGGGGGACAGAGAATTTATGGCTACACCTTC; CDR3aa: CASSFGGQRIYGYTF
j_gene: TRBJ2-5; v_gene: TRBV6-1; d_gene: -; abundance: many; CDR3nt: TGTGCCAGCAGTGAATGGCAGAGACGGGAGACCCAGTACTTC; CDR3aa: CASSEWQRRETQYF
j_gene: TRBJ1-6; v_gene: TRBV7-8; d_gene: -; abundance: many; CDR3nt: TGTGCCAGCAGCTTTAATGGAGGGCTCAGGAGTAGTAATTCACCCCTCCACTTT; CDR3aa: CASSFNGGLRSSNSPLHF
j_gene: TRBJ2-3; v_gene: TRBV5-1; d_gene: -; abundance: many; CDR3nt: TGCGCCAGCAGCTTGGATGGAGATTCCTCCGCAGATACGCAGTATTTT; CDR3aa: CASSLDGDSSADTQYF
j_gene: TRBJ2-3; v_gene: TRBV2; d_gene: -; abundance: many; CDR3nt: TGTGCCAGCTGTTTACAGCGTAGCGTGGGCTTCGATACGCAGTATTTT; CDR3aa: CASCLQRSVGFDTQYF